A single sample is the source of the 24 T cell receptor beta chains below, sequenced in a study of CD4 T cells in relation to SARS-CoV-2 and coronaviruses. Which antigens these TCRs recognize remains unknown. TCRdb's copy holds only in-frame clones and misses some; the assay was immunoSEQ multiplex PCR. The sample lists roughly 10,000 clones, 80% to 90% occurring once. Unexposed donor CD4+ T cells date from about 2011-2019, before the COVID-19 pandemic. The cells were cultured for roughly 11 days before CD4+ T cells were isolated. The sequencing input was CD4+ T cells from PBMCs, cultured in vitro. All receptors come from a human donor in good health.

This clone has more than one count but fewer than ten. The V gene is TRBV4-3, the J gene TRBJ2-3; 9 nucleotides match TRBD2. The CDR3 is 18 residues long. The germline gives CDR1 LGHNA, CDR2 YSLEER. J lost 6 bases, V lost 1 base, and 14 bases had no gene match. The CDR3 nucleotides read TGCGCCAGCAGCCAAGCCCTCCATGGTAGCGGGGGAGGCGATACGCAGTATTTT. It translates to CASSQALHGSGGGDTQYF.

CDR3 DNA sequence: TGTGCCAGCAGCGTACGGCGTAATTCTGAAGCTTTCTTT. Translating gives CASSVRRNSEAFF. V usage is TRBV9 and J usage is TRBJ1-1; D ambiguous. The germline V gene has CDR1 SGDLS and CDR2 YYNGEE. Trimming stripped 1 base from V and 6 bases from J, with 10 bases between. This CDR3 spans 13 amino acids.

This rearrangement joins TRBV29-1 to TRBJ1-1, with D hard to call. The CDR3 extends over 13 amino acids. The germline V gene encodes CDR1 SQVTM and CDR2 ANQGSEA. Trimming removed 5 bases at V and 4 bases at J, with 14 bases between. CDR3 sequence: CSVRQAPGTEAFF. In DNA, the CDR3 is TGCAGCGTTCGTCAGGCCCCGGGCACTGAAGCTTTCTTT. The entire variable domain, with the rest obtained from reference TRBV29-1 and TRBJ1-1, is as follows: SAVISQKPSRDICQRGTSLTIQCQVDSQVTMMFWYRQQPGQSLTLIATANQGSEATYESGFVIDKFPISRPNLTFSTLTVSNMSPEDSSIYLCSVRQAPGTEAFFGQGTRLTVV.

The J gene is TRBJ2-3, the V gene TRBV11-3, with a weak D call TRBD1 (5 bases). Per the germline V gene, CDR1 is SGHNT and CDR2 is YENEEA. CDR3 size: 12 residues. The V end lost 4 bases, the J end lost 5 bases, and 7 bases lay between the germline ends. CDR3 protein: CASSSGLDTQYF. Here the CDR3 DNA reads TGTGCCAGCAGCTCAGGGTTAGATACGCAGTATTTT.

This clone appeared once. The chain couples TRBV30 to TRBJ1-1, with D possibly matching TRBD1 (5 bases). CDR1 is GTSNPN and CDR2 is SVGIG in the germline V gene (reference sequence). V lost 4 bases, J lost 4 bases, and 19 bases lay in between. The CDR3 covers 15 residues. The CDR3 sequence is CAWTGTVHPGTEAFF. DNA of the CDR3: TGTGCCTGGACCGGGACCGTCCACCCGGGCACTGAAGCTTTCTTT.

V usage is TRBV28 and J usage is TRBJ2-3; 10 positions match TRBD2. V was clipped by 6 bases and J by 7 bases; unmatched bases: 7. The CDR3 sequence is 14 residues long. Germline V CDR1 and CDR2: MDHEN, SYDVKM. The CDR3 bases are TGTGCCAGCAGCCGCGCTAGCGGGGGCCATACGCAGTATTTT. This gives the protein CASSRASGGHTQYF.

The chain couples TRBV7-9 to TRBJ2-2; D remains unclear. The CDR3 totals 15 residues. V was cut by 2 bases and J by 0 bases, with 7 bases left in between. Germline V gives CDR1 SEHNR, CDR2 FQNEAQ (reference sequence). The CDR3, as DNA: TGTGCCAGCAGCTTACTTACCACGAACACCGGGGAGCTGTTTTTT. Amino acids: CASSLLTTNTGELFF.

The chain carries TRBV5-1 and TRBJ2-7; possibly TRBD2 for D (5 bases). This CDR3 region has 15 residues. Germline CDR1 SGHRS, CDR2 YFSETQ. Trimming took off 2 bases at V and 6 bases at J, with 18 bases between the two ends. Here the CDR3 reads CASSFAWSRDGEQYF. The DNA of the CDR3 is TGCGCCAGCAGCTTCGCGTGGTCGAGGGATGGCGAGCAGTACTTC. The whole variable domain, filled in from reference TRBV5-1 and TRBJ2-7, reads KAGVTQTPRYLIKTRGQQVTLSCSPISGHRSVSWYQQTPGQGLQFLFEYFSETQRNKGNFPGRFSGRQFSNSRSEMNVSTLELGDSALYLCASSFAWSRDGEQYFGPGTRLTVT.

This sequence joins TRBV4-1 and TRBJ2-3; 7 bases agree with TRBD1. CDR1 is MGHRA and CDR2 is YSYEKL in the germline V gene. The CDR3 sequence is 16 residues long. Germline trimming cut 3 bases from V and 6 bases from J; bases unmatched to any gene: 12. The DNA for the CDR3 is TGCGCCAGCAGCCAGTCTCGGACAGGACCATCGGATACGCAGTATTTT. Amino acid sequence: CASSQSRTGPSDTQYF.

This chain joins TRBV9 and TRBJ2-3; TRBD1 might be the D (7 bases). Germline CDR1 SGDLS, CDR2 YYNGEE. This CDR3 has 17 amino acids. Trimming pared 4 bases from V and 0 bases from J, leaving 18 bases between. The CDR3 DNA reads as TGTGCCAGCAGCCAAAGGACAGGAGGGACTAGCACAGATACGCAGTATTTT. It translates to CASSQRTGGTSTDTQYF.

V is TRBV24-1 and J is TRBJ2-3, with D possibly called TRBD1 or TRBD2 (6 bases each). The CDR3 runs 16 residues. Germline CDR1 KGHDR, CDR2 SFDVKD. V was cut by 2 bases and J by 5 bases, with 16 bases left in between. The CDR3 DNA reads TGTGCCACCAGTGATTCCACCCTAGGGGGAGGAGATACGCAGTATTTT. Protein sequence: CATSDSTLGGGDTQYF.

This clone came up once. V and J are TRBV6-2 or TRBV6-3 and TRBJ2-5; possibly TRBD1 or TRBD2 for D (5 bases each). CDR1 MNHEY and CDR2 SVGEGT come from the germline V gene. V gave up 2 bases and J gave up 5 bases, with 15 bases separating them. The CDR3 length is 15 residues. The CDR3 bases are TGTGCCAGCAGTTACGGGGGTGGGGGAACGGAGACCCAGTACTTC. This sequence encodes CASSYGGGGTETQYF.

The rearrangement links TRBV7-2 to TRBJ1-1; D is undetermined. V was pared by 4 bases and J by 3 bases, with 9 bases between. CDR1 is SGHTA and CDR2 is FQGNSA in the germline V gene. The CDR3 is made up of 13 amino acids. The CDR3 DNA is TGTGCCAGCAGCTCCCAGGCTTACACTGAAGCTTTCTTT. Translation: CASSSQAYTEAFF. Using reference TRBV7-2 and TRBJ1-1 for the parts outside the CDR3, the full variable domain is GAGVSQSPSNKVTEKGKDVELRCDPISGHTALYWYRQSLGQGLEFLIYFQGNSAPDKSGLPSDRFSAERTGGSVSTLTIQRTQQEDSAVYLCASSSQAYTEAFFGQGTRLTVV.

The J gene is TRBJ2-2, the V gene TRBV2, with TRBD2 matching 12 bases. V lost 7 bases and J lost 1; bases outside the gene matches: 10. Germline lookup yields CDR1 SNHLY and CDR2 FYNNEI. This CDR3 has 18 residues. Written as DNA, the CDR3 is TGTGCCAGCACCTTAGGAGCTAGCGGGAGGGGGAACACCGGGGAGCTGTTTTTT. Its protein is CASTLGASGRGNTGELFF.

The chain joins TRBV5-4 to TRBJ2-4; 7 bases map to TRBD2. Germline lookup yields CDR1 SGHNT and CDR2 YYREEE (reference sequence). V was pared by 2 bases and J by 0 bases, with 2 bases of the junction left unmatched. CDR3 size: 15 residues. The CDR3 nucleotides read TGTGCCAGCAGCTTCGGGGGGAGAGCCAAAAACATTCAGTACTTC. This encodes CASSFGGRAKNIQYF.

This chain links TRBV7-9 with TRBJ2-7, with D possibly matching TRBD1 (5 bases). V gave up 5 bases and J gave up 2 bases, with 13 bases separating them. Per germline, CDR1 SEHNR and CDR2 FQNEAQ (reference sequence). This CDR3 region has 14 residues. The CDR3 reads CASSAAGITYEQYF. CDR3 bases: TGTGCCAGCAGCGCAGCAGGGATCACCTACGAGCAGTACTTC.

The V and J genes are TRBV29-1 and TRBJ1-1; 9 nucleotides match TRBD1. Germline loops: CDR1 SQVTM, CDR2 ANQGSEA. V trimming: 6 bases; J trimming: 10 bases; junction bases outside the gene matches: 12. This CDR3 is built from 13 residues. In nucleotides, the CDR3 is TGCAGCGTGCTGACAGGGGGTACGGGGGGAGCTTTCTTT. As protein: CSVLTGGTGGAFF.

The DNA for the CDR3 is TGTGCCAGCAGCGTAGGGGGAAGTTACAATGAGCAGTTCTTC. As protein: CASSVGGSYNEQFF. This chain links TRBV9 with TRBJ2-1, with D hard to call. This CDR3 contains 14 residues. Trimming left V 0 bases short and J 4 bases short, with 8 bases between. CDR1 and CDR2 from the germline V gene are SGDLS and YYNGEE.

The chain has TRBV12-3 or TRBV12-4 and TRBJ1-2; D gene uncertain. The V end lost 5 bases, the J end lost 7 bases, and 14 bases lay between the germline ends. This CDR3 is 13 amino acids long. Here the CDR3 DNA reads TGTGCCAGCAGTCAAACTGATCTCGGTGGCTACACCTTC. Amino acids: CASSQTDLGGYTF.

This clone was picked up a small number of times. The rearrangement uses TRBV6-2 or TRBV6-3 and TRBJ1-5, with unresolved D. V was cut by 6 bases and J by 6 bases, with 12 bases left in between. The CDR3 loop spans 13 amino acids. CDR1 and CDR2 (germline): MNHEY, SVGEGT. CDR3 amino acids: CASSLEVGQPQHF. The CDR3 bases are TGTGCCAGCAGCCTAGAGGTTGGTCAGCCCCAGCATTTT.

CDR3 region: CASRSGQGNEQYF. The CDR3 nucleotides are TGCGCCAGCAGGTCGGGACAGGGTAACGAGCAGTACTTC. The V gene is TRBV10-2, the J gene TRBJ2-7; 9 nucleotides align to TRBD1. Germline V gene sequence: CDR1 WSHSY, CDR2 SAAADI. Trimming removed 6 bases from V and 5 bases from J; junction bases left unmatched: 5. The CDR3 consists of 13 residues.

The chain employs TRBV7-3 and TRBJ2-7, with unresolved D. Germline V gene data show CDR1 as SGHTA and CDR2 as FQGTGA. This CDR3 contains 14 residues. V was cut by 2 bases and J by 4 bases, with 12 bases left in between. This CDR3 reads CASSLYRLSYEQYF. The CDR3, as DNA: TGTGCCAGCAGCTTATATAGGCTGTCTTACGAGCAGTACTTC.

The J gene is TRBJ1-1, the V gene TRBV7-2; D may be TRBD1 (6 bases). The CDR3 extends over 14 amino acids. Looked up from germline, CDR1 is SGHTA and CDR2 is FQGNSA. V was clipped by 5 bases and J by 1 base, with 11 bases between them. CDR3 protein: CASSLQQGNTEAFF. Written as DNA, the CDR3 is TGTGCCAGCAGCCTCCAACAGGGGAACACTGAAGCTTTCTTT.

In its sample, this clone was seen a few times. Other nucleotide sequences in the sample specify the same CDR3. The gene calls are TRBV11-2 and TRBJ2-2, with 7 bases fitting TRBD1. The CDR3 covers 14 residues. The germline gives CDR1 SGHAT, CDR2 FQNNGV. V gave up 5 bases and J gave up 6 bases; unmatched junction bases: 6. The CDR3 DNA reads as TGTGCCAGCAGCCCCCGACAGGGCCCCGGGGAGCTGTTTTTT. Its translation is CASSPRQGPGELFF. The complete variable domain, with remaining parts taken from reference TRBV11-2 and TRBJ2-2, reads EAGVAQSPRYKIIEKRQSVAFWCNPISGHATLYWYQQILGQGPKLLIQFQNNGVVDDSQLPKDRFSAERLKGVDSTLKIQPAKLEDSAVYLCASSPRQGPGELFFGEGSRLTVL.